Below, 22 T cell receptor beta chains from the same sample are listed, as sequenced in a study of blood T cell repertoires in COVID-19. TCRdb's copy holds only in-frame clones and misses some; the assay was immunoSEQ multiplex PCR. The sample comprises 430,000 or so clones, roughly 90% of which are singletons, and approximately 2% rests with the top ten. Specimen: PBMCs or T cells enriched from blood (not recorded which). All receptors come from a woman in her thirties or forties who had recovered from COVID-19.

The chain links TRBV7-9 to TRBJ2-1; 7 nucleotides line up with TRBD2. Germline lookup yields CDR1 SEHNR and CDR2 FQNEAQ (reference sequence). The CDR3 length is 14 residues. V was clipped by 6 bases and J by 6 bases; unmatched bases: 8. This CDR3 reads CASSLGGWGNEQFF. CDR3 bases: TGTGCCAGCAGTTTGGGAGGGTGGGGCAATGAGCAGTTCTTC.

The chain is built from TRBV5-1 and TRBJ2-3; TRBD2 is a possible D gene (9 bases). The CDR3 runs 14 residues. Germline V lookup: CDR1 SGHRS, CDR2 YFSETQ. The germline V and J ends were trimmed by 6 bases and 5 bases, with 16 bases remaining between them. CDR3 sequence reads: CASNLAGQVDTQYF. The DNA of the CDR3 is TGCGCCAGCAACCTAGCGGGACAGGTAGATACGCAGTATTTT.

The rearrangement uses TRBV5-1 and TRBJ1-1; no clear D gene. The CDR3 loop spans 11 amino acids. Germline CDR1 SGHRS, CDR2 YFSETQ. Trimming removed 5 bases at V and 7 bases at J, with 9 bases between. CDR3 in amino acids: CASSRDYEAFF. The CDR3 nucleotides read TGCGCCAGCAGTCGCGACTATGAAGCTTTCTTT. Variable domain in full (rest from reference TRBV5-1 and TRBJ1-1): KAGVTQTPRYLIKTRGQQVTLSCSPISGHRSVSWYQQTPGQGLQFLFEYFSETQRNKGNFPGRFSGRQFSNSRSEMNVSTLELGDSALYLCASSRDYEAFFGQGTRLTVV.

CDR3 sequence (DNA): TGTGCCAGCAGTTTAGAGGGGGCAAATTCACCCCTCCACTTT. This gives the protein CASSLEGANSPLHF. The J gene is TRBJ1-6, the V gene TRBV27; 7 nucleotides line up with TRBD1. V lost 2 bases, J lost 7 bases, and 2 bases stayed unmatched. The CDR3 is 14 amino acids. Germline CDR1 MNHEY, CDR2 SMNVEV (reference sequence).

The chain has TRBV2 and TRBJ1-3; D ambiguous. V was cut by 7 bases and J by 2 bases, with 6 bases left in between. This CDR3 spans 12 amino acids. The V gene's germline CDR1 is SNHLY and CDR2 FYNNEI. CDR3 sequence (DNA): TGTGCCAGCACTCGGGCTGGAAACACCATATATTTT. Protein product: CASTRAGNTIYF.

The CDR3 sequence: CSVVSGNSYEQYF. DNA of the CDR3: TGCAGCGTTGTCTCGGGGAATTCCTACGAGCAGTACTTC. The chain is built from TRBV29-1 and TRBJ2-7; possibly TRBD2 for D (5 bases). The ends were cut back, 4 bases at V and 1 base at J, with 11 bases in the middle. CDR1 and CDR2 (germline): SQVTM, ANQGSEA. The CDR3 has 13 residues.

The chain couples TRBV10-3 to TRBJ2-1, with 8 bases fitting TRBD2. CDR3 length: 16 amino acids. Germline trimming cut 6 bases from V and 0 bases from J; bases unmatched to any gene: 7. CDR1 and CDR2 (germline): ENHRY, SYGVKD. The CDR3 region is CAIRLSSGSSYNEQFF. The CDR3 bases are TGTGCCATCAGACTATCTAGCGGGTCCTCCTACAATGAGCAGTTCTTC.

The V gene is TRBV6-1, the J gene TRBJ2-5; 10 nucleotides agree with TRBD1. V shed 2 bases, J shed 2 bases, and the junction held 8 bases outside the gene matches. This CDR3 comprises 17 residues. Looked up from germline, CDR1 is MNHNS and CDR2 is SASEGT. This CDR3 reads CASSETLDRGFQETQYF. For the CDR3, the DNA is TGTGCCAGCAGTGAAACCCTGGACAGGGGGTTTCAAGAGACCCAGTACTTC.

The chain uses TRBV19 and TRBJ1-1; 8 bases match TRBD1. The junction had 14 bases not matched to a gene; V was cut back by 7 bases and J by 4 bases. The CDR3 runs to 16 residues. Germline CDR1 is LNHDA and CDR2 is SQIVND (reference sequence). The CDR3 here is CASTPPDRVFTTEAFF. Here the CDR3 DNA reads TGTGCCAGTACCCCACCGGACAGGGTCTTTACCACTGAAGCTTTCTTT.

This clone was detected only once. This chain connects TRBV3-1 (or the pseudogene TRBV3-2) to TRBJ2-1, with D tentatively TRBD2 (7 bases). CDR1 LGHDT and CDR2 YNNKEL come from the germline V gene (reference sequence). The CDR3 is made up of 16 amino acids. V lost 1 base and J lost 0, with 10 bases in between. The CDR3 here is CASSQGGGRSYNEQFF. In DNA, the CDR3 is TGTGCCAGCAGCCAAGGGGGGGGCCGCTCCTACAATGAGCAGTTCTTC.

Only a few counts were recorded for this clone. The chain has TRBV7-6 and TRBJ1-1, with D tentatively TRBD1 (5 bases). Germline CDR1 reads SGHVS; CDR2 reads FNYEAQ. The CDR3 sequence is 15 residues long. V was pared by 1 base and J by 7 bases, with 16 bases between. Here the CDR3 DNA reads TGTGCCAGCAGCTTAGTGGGGGGACCGGAAGGTGAAGCTTTCTTT. Its protein is CASSLVGGPEGEAFF.

This clone was recorded a few times. V usage is TRBV10-3 and J usage is TRBJ2-3; the match to TRBD2 covers 8 bases. Germline V gene sequence: CDR1 ENHRY, CDR2 SYGVKD. CDR3 length: 15 residues. Trimming cost V 7 bases and J 0 bases; bases outside gene matches: 6. The CDR3 DNA is TGTGCCATCAACGCCGCTAGCGGGAGCACAGATACGCAGTATTTT. Protein sequence: CAINAASGSTDTQYF.

The chain employs TRBV10-3 and TRBJ2-7; 13 nucleotides match TRBD2. Germline V gene data show CDR1 as ENHRY and CDR2 as SYGVKD. This CDR3 is 14 amino acids long. The ends lost 5 bases at V and 3 bases at J; junction bases unmatched: 1. The CDR3 is CAISWTSGGYEQYF. In DNA form, the CDR3 reads TGTGCCATCAGTTGGACTAGCGGGGGCTACGAGCAGTACTTC.

CDR3 in amino acids: CASSQDRVRSGYTF. CDR3 nucleotide sequence: TGTGCCAGCAGCCAAGACAGGGTACGTTCTGGCTACACCTTC. This rearrangement joins TRBV3-1 (or the pseudogene TRBV3-2) to TRBJ1-2, with D tentatively TRBD1 (5 bases). V was cut by 0 bases and J by 7 bases, with 12 bases left in between. The CDR3 spans 14 residues. The germline V gene encodes CDR1 LGHDT and CDR2 YNNKEL (reference sequence).

The V call is TRBV15, the J call TRBJ2-7; 8 nucleotides line up with TRBD1. After removal of 4 bases from V and 2 bases from J, the junction contained 4 bases not matched to a gene. CDR3 length equals 14 residues. Germline loops: CDR1 LNHNV, CDR2 YYDKDF (reference sequence). In DNA, the CDR3 is TGTGCCACCAGCAAAGACAGGGGTACCTACGAGCAGTACTTC. It translates to CATSKDRGTYEQYF.

The sample holds a few counts of this clone. CDR3 residues: CASSLGDNQPQHF. CDR3 DNA: TGTGCCAGCAGCTTGGGAGACAATCAGCCCCAGCATTTT. The chain recombines TRBV13 with TRBJ1-5; D not resolved. V lost 3 bases, J lost 3 bases, and 6 bases lay in between. CDR3 size: 13 residues. Germline V gives CDR1 PRHDT, CDR2 FYEKMQ (reference sequence).

V usage is TRBV7-9 and J usage is TRBJ2-7, with D perhaps TRBD1 (6 bases). Looked up from germline, CDR1 is SEHNR and CDR2 is FQNEAQ (reference sequence). Trimming stripped 5 bases from V and 7 bases from J, with 12 bases between. CDR3 length equals 12 residues. This CDR3 reads CASSTGTYEQYF. The CDR3 DNA follows: TGTGCCAGCAGCACCGGGACATATGAGCAGTACTTC. The whole variable domain, filled in from reference TRBV7-9 and TRBJ2-7, reads DTGVSQNPRHKITKRGQNVTFRCDPISEHNRLYWYRQTLGQGPEFLTYFQNEAQLEKSRLLSDRFSAERPKGSFSTLEIQRTEQGDSAMYLCASSTGTYEQYFGPGTRLTVT.

The genes are TRBV29-1 and TRBJ2-5, with TRBD2 matching over 10 bases. The CDR3 is 13 residues long. V lost 4 bases to trimming and J lost 5 bases; unmatched junction nucleotides: 4. CDR1 is SQVTM, CDR2 ANQGSEA, per germline. CDR3 bases: TGCAGCGTTGCAGTAGCGGGAGGCGAGACCCAGTACTTC. This translates into CSVAVAGGETQYF.

Concerning this clone itself: A read error may account for a junction end that differs from germline. Other DNA sequences within the sample encode an identical CDR3. The V and J genes are TRBV10-1 and TRBJ2-7; weak D call: TRBD2 (5 bases). Germline V gene lookup returns CDR1 WNHNN and CDR2 SYGVQD (reference sequence). This CDR3 region has 15 residues. As DNA, the CDR3 is TGCGCTAGCAGTGACCAACTTGAGGGTGGCTCCGAGCAGTACTTC. The encoded protein is CASSDQLEGGSEQYF.

The J gene is TRBJ2-7, the V gene TRBV19, with TRBD1 as a possible D gene (6 bases). The CDR3 is made up of 15 amino acids. Trimming removed 5 bases at V and 4 bases at J, with 18 bases between. The germline V gene has CDR1 LNHDA and CDR2 SQIVND (reference sequence). The DNA of the CDR3 is TGTGCCAGTAGTGCCACGGACAGCCCATCGTACGAGCAGTACTTC. It encodes CASSATDSPSYEQYF. The full variable domain, rest sourced from reference TRBV19 and TRBJ2-7, is DGGITQSPKYLFRKEGQNVTLSCEQNLNHDAMYWYRQDPGQGLRLIYYSQIVNDFQKGDIAEGYSVSREKKESFPLTVTSAQKNPTAFYLCASSATDSPSYEQYFGPGTRLTVT.

This chain uses TRBV3-1 (or the pseudogene TRBV3-2) with TRBJ1-1; D is ambiguous. This CDR3 spans 13 amino acids. The V gene lost 4 bases and the J gene lost 2 bases, with 8 bases spanning the gap. Germline-derived CDR1 and CDR2 are LGHDT and YNNKEL (reference sequence). The CDR3 region is CASSLSLNTEAFF. The CDR3 bases are TGTGCCAGCAGCCTAAGCCTTAACACTGAAGCTTTCTTT.

J is TRBJ1-1 and V is TRBV12-3 or TRBV12-4, with D unresolved. This CDR3 has 11 residues. V lost 2 bases, J lost 5 bases, and 3 bases lay in between. The DNA for the CDR3 is TGTGCCAGCAGTTTACGTACTGAAGCTTTCTTT. Translation: CASSLRTEAFF.